This is a list of T cell receptor beta chains from one sample in a study of T cell responses to AZD1222 COVID-19 vaccine. Using immunoSEQ multiplex PCR, the repertoire was profiled, and TCRdb retains in-frame clones only, with some absent. This sample has around 100,000 clones, with nearly 95% found just once. Here the sequenced sample was peripheral blood, taken on day 0 of AZD1222 vaccination. The receptors were sampled from an adult in good health. CDR3s include the opening cysteine and the closing phenylalanine or tryptophan. A D gene is named only where the DNA matches it firmly. Expanded clones are given a class, and other clones once, few, many or no size at all.

NA TRBJ1-4 NA TRBV20-1 CSARIGEKLFF
once TRBJ2-5 NA TRBV15 CATSRVGGEETQYF
NA TRBJ1-2 TRBD1 TRBV5-1 CASSLEGQGKMFNRGYTF
NA TRBJ1-6 NA TRBV6-5 CASSYRAGNSPLHF
once TRBJ1-2 NA TRBV5-4 CASSLGGGLYGYTF
NA TRBJ2-1 NA TRBV2 CASSGTFYNEQFF
once TRBJ2-1 NA TRBV24-1 CATSDFRGDPRGNEQFF
NA TRBJ2-2 NA TRBV6-1 CASSEGWGTTNTGELFF
NA TRBJ2-7 TRBD2 TRBV7-2 CASSLARTSGHGDEQYF
NA TRBJ2-7 TRBD2 TRBV6-5 CASSYGLAGGYEQYF
NA TRBJ2-5 NA TRBV7-2 CASSSRSGGGETQYF
once TRBJ1-5 NA TRBV2 CASKVGTVANQPQHF
NA TRBJ2-2 NA TRBV27 CASSSGPPDTGELFF
NA TRBJ2-1 TRBD2 TRBV6-2/TRBV6-3 CASSRSGRALRNEQFF
NA TRBJ2-2 TRBD1 TRBV27 CASSLSPSKGARNTGELFF
NA TRBJ2-7 TRBD1 TRBV5-1 CASSLRQGAGEQYF
NA TRBJ1-5 NA TRBV27 CASSLTGYSNQPQHF
NA TRBJ1-5 NA TRBV5-1 CASSLYAGIQPQHF
once TRBJ1-6 NA TRBV6-5 CASSYRGGNSPLHF
NA TRBJ2-7 NA TRBV19 CASSIAGAYEQYF
NA TRBJ2-2 TRBD1 TRBV2 CASSEALGQGILMGLFF
NA TRBJ2-3 TRBD2 TRBV4-1 CASSPRLAGDTQYF
NA TRBJ1-4 TRBD1 TRBV5-4 CASSFWDSREANEKLFF
NA TRBJ1-4 TRBD1 TRBV12-5 CASGTGTGQDEKLFF
NA TRBJ2-5 NA TRBV4-1 CASSQVGVQETQYF
NA TRBJ1-2 NA TRBV24-1 CATSRGGGYGYTF
NA TRBJ1-1 TRBD1 TRBV18 CASSPGQGARNTEAFF
NA TRBJ2-3 NA TRBV14 CASSQSFLANAQYF
once TRBJ2-7 TRBD1 TRBV28 CASTPGGPQYEQYF
NA TRBJ2-3 NA TRBV6-5 CASSYSPGPNSDTQYF
NA TRBJ2-4 TRBD2 TRBV12-5 CARVPPSGRCGFLVKNIQYF
once TRBJ2-1 TRBD1 TRBV12-3/TRBV12-4 CASSRQGSNEQFF
NA TRBJ1-1 NA TRBV4-1 CASSQVGLTPTNTEAFF
NA TRBJ1-2 NA TRBV19 CASSNRRGGEANYGYTF
NA TRBJ2-7 NA TRBV18 CASSPGTVYEQYF
NA TRBJ1-2 TRBD1 TRBV6-1 CASSEARDRGANYGYTF
NA TRBJ2-3 NA TRBV7-9 CASSLALQGTQYF
NA TRBJ1-1 NA TRBV2 CASSVSRNTEAFF
NA TRBJ1-2 TRBD1 TRBV27 CASRGQGARSYGYTF
NA TRBJ2-3 TRBD2 TRBV5-1 CASSLEPQRGDTQYF
NA TRBJ2-7 NA TRBV6-1 CASRKEQYF
NA TRBJ2-1 TRBD1 TRBV7-3 CASSLDRENEQFF